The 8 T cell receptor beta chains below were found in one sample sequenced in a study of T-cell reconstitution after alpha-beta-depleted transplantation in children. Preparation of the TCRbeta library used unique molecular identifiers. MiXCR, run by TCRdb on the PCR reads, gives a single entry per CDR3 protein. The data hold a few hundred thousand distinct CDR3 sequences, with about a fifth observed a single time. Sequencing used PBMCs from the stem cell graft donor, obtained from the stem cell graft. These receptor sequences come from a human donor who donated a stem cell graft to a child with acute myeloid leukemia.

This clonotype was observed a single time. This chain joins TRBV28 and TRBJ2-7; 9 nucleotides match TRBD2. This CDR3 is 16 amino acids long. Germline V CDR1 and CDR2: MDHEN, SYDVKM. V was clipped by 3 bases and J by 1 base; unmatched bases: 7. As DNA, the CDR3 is TGTGCCAGCAGTTTGCATCTAGCGGGATTGTCCTACGAGCAGTACTTC. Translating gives CASSLHLAGLSYEQYF.

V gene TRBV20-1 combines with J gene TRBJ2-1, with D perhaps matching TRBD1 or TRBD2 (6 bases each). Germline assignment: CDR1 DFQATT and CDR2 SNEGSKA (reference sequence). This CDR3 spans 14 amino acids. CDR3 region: CSQARGERDNEQFF. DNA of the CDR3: TGCAGCCAAGCTAGGGGGGAGCGGGACAATGAGCAGTTCTTC.

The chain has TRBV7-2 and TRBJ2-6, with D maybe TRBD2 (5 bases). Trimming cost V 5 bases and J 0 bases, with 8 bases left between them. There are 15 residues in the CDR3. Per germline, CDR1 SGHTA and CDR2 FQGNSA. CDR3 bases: TGTGCCAGCAGCCCGGACTTCTCTGGGGCCAACGTCCTGACTTTC. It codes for CASSPDFSGANVLTF.

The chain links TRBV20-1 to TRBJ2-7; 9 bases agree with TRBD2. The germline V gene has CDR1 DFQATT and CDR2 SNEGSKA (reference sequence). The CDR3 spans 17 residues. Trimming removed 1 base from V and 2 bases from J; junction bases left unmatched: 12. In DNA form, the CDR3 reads TGCAGTGCTAGAGTCCCAGAGCCTAGCGGGAACACCTACGAGCAGTACTTC. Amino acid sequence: CSARVPEPSGNTYEQYF.

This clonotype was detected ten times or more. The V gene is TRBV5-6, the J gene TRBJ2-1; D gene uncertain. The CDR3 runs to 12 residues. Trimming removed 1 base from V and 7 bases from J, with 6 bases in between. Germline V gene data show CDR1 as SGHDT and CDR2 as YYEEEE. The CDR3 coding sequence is TGTGCCAGCAGCTTGCCGAGTAATGAGCAGTTCTTC. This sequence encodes CASSLPSNEQFF.

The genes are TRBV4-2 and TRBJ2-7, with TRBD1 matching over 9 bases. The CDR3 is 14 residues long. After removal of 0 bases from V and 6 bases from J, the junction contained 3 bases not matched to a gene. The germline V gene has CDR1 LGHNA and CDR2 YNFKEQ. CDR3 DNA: TGTGCCAGCAGCCAAGATGACAGGGGGGGCGAGCAGTACTTC. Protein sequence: CASSQDDRGGEQYF.

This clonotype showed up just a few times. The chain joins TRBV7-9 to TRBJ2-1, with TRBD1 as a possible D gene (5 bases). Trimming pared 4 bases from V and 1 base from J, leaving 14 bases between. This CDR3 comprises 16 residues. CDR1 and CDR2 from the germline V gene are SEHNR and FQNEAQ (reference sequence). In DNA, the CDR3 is TGTGCCAGCAGCTACCCGGAAGGGGTGTCCTACAATGAGCAGTTCTTC. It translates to CASSYPEGVSYNEQFF.

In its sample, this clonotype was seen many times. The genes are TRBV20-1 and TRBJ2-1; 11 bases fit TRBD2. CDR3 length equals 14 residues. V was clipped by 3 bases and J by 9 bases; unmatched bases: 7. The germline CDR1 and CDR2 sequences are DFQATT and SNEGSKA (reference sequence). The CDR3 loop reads CSASTSGRGGEQFF. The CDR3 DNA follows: TGCAGTGCTAGTACTAGCGGGAGAGGTGGTGAGCAGTTCTTC.